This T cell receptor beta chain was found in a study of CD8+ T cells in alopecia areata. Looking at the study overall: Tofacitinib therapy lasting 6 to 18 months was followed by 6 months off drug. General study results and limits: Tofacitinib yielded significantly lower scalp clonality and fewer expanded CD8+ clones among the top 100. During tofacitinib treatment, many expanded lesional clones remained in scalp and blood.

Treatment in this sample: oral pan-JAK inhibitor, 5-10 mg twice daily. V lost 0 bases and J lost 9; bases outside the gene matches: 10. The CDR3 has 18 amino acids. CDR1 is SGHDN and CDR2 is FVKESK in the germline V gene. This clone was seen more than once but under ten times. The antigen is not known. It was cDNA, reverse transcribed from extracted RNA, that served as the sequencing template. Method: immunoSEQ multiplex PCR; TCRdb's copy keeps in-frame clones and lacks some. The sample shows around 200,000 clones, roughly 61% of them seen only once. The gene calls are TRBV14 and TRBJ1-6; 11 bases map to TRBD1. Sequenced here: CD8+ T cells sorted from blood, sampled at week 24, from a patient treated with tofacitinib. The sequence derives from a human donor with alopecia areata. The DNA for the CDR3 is TGTGCCAGCAGCCAAGATTGGCCGGACAGGGGGCTTGGTTCACCCCTCCACTTT. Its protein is CASSQDWPDRGLGSPLHF.